This T cell receptor beta chain came from a study of blood T cell repertoires in COVID-19. Study overall: COVID-19 samples, acute and convalescent, were from the United States, Italy and Spain. PBMCs, B-cell-depleted T cells, or T cells provided the cDNA or gDNA that made up the material.

Participants were aged about 18 to 89 years from 20 to 30 US areas. Participants had their cohort set by participant-reported clinical history. The germline V and J ends were trimmed by 2 bases and 3 bases, with 14 bases remaining between them. CDR3 length: 16 residues. CDR1 and CDR2 (germline): MNHEY, SMNVEV (reference sequence). TCRdb keeps only in-frame clones here, not all; method: immunoSEQ multiplex PCR. This sample carries around 250,000 clones, 88% of them seen once, and the ten largest clones take over 1%. Material for sequencing was PBMCs or T cells enriched from blood (not recorded which). The gene calls are TRBV27 and TRBJ1-5; D perhaps matches TRBD1 (5 bases). This clonotype was sampled from a middle-aged woman with acute COVID-19. In DNA form, the CDR3 reads TGTGCCAGCAGTTTACTTCCGGGGGATTCCAATCAGCCCCAGCATTTT. Protein product: CASSLLPGDSNQPQHF.